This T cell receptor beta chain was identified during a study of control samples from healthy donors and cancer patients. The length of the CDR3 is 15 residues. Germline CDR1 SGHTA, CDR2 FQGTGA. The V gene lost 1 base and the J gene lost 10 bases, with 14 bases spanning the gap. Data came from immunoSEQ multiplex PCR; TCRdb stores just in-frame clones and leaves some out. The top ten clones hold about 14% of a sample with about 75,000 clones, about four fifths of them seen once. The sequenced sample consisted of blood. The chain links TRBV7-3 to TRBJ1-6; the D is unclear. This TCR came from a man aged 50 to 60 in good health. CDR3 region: CASSLIVAGNSPLHF. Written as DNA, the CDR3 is TGTGCCAGCAGCTTAATCGTTGCGGGTAACTCACCCCTCCACTTT.